Listed below are T cell receptor beta chains from one sample, sequenced in a study of identical twins. TCRdb used MiXCR to reprocess the 5' RACE reads, holding one entry per CDR3 protein. The table includes 250,000 to 300,000 distinct CDR3 sequences, less than 9.5% detected once. The data were also submitted as part of a second study, on yellow fever vaccine responses in identical twins.

Sequenced sample: CD8+ T cells sorted from blood. The origin of the receptors is a woman between 18 and 30 years old in good health. CDR3s include the opening cysteine and the closing phenylalanine or tryptophan. D genes are given only for firm matches. Clone size, where shown, is once, few, many, or a class for clones that have expanded.

j_gene,abundance,v_gene,d_gene,CDR3aa,CDR3nt
TRBJ2-3,-,TRBV18,-,CASSGRATSTDTQYF,TGTGCCAGCTCAGGCAGAGCTACAAGCACAGATACGCAGTATTTT
TRBJ2-2,many,TRBV5-1,-,CASSLAVGGLLPGELFF,TGCGCCAGCAGCTTGGCCGTCGGGGGGCTTCTTCCCGGGGAGCTGTTTTTT
TRBJ2-7,-,TRBV27,-,CASSLYEGISYEQYF,TGTGCCAGCAGTTTATACGAGGGTATATCCTACGAGCAGTACTTC
TRBJ2-1,-,TRBV9,-,CASSRSAPRDEQFF,TGTGCCAGCAGTAGGAGCGCCCCCCGAGATGAGCAGTTCTTC
TRBJ2-1,many,TRBV21-1,-,CASSNPKKTANHNEQFF,TGTGCCAGCAGCAACCCCAAGAAGACGGCGAATCACAATGAGCAGTTCTTC
TRBJ2-7,-,TRBV19,-,CASSMAVGYEQYF,TGTGCCAGTAGTATGGCTGTGGGCTACGAGCAGTACTTC
TRBJ1-1,many,TRBV27,-,CASSLSPAGGTEAFF,TGTGCCAGCAGTTTATCGCCGGCGGGGGGCACTGAAGCTTTCTTT
TRBJ2-7,few,TRBV10-3,-,CAVYPNIGVPSHEQYF,TGTGCCGTCTACCCGAACATTGGGGTACCCTCGCACGAGCAGTACTTC
TRBJ2-1,many,TRBV9,TRBD1,CASNEQGFHNEQFF,TGTGCCAGCAACGAACAGGGGTTCCACAATGAGCAGTTCTTC
TRBJ2-7,-,TRBV12-3/TRBV12-4,-,CASGPPGEQYF,TGTGCCAGCGGCCCCCCGGGCGAGCAGTACTTC
TRBJ2-5,-,TRBV27,TRBD1,CASSDRASQETQYF,TGTGCCAGCAGTGACAGGGCTTCCCAAGAGACCCAGTACTTC
TRBJ2-2,many,TRBV13,-,CASSFTGLTGELFF,TGTGCCAGCAGCTTCACAGGATTAACCGGGGAGCTGTTTTTT
TRBJ2-5,-,TRBV29-1,-,CSVDPAGRETQYF,TGCAGCGTTGATCCTGCGGGGAGGGAGACCCAGTACTTC
TRBJ2-7,few,TRBV13,-,CASSQRAHEQYF,TGTGCCAGCAGCCAGAGGGCCCACGAGCAGTACTTC
TRBJ2-3,many,TRBV7-3,-,CASSLDLGLGQYF,TGTGCCAGCAGCTTAGATCTGGGATTGGGGCAGTATTTT
TRBJ2-2,few,TRBV29-1,-,CSVGGAATTGELFF,TGCAGCGTTGGAGGGGCGGCCACCACCGGGGAGCTGTTTTTT
TRBJ2-1,-,TRBV14,-,CASSQYREGDEQFF,TGTGCCAGCAGCCAATATAGGGAGGGGGATGAGCAGTTCTTC
TRBJ2-2,many,TRBV6-2/TRBV6-3,-,CASSWTGELFF,TGTGCCAGCAGTTGGACCGGGGAGCTGTTTTTT
TRBJ2-3,many,TRBV11-2,TRBD2,CASSLDGWASGRPGDVTDTQYF,TGTGCCAGCAGCTTAGATGGGTGGGCTAGCGGGAGACCAGGAGACGTTACAGATACGCAGTATTTT
TRBJ1-1,-,TRBV12-3/TRBV12-4,-,CASSLQGANTEAFF,TGTGCCAGCAGTTTGCAAGGGGCGAACACTGAAGCTTTCTTT
TRBJ2-7,-,TRBV20-1,TRBD2,CSARDLTGGPATTYEQYF,TGCAGTGCTAGAGATCTAACGGGAGGCCCTGCTACTACCTACGAGCAGTACTTC